The 9 T cell receptor beta chains below all came from one sample that was sequenced in a study of OX40 agonist ivuxolimab in advanced cancers. Using immunoSEQ multiplex PCR, the repertoire was profiled, and TCRdb retains in-frame clones only, with some absent. The repertoire includes 90,000 to 100,000 clones, 95% to 96% of them detected once, and roughly 2% sits in the top ten. This specimen was CD4+ or CD8+ T cells sorted from blood, taken in a trial of the OX40 agonist ivuxolimab. These receptors all come from an adult with an advanced solid tumor such as melanoma, head and neck, liver or kidney cancer.

This chain joins TRBV28 and TRBJ2-7, with 11 bases that match TRBD1. This CDR3 has 14 residues. The germline V gene encodes CDR1 MDHEN and CDR2 SYDVKM. The trim removed 6 bases at V and 4 bases at J, leaving 5 bases unmatched. The CDR3, as DNA: TGTGCCAGCAGAGGGACAGGGGGAGGATACGAGCAGTACTTC. Translated: CASRGTGGGYEQYF.

CDR3 region: CASSSGRDRGPETQYF. DNA of the CDR3: TGTGCCAGCAGTTCCGGGCGGGACAGGGGGCCAGAGACCCAGTACTTC. This chain joins TRBV27 and TRBJ2-5, with 12 bases aligning to TRBD1. CDR1 MNHEY and CDR2 SMNVEV come from the germline V gene (reference sequence). The junction had 7 bases not matched to a gene; V was cut back by 4 bases and J by 4 bases. The CDR3 spans 16 residues.

The chain links TRBV5-4 to TRBJ1-1; 8 bases fit TRBD1. Germline-derived CDR1 and CDR2 are SGHNT and YYREEE (reference sequence). The CDR3 extends over 14 amino acids. Losses at the gene ends were 4 bases for V and 6 bases for J; bases not matched to a gene: 8. The CDR3 DNA reads as TGTGCCAGCAGCGCGGCCCCACAGGGGGCTGAAGCTTTCTTT. It codes for CASSAAPQGAEAFF. The variable domain in full, with the rest retrieved from reference TRBV5-4 and TRBJ1-1, is ETGVTQSPTHLIKTRGQQVTLRCSSQSGHNTVSWYQQALGQGPQFIFQYYREEENGRGNFPPRFSGLQFPNYSSELNVNALELDDSALYLCASSAAPQGAEAFFGQGTRLTVV.

V is TRBV21-1 and J is TRBJ2-1; the table's D gene call, TRBD2, was not cross checked with the DNA. TRBV21-1 is a pseudogene segment. The CDR3 has 11 residues. The CDR3 coding sequence is TGTGCCAGCAGCCGCGCGGCCCTACGGTTCTTC. Its translation: CASSRAALRFF.

This rearrangement joins TRBV11-2 to TRBJ2-7; possible D gene TRBD2, 6 bases. The CDR3 spans 16 residues. From germline, CDR1 is SGHAT and CDR2 FQNNGV. Trimming took 0 bases from V and 2 from J, leaving 14 bases between them. The chain's CDR3 is CASSLDKAGWAYEQYF. The DNA for the CDR3 is TGTGCCAGCAGCTTAGATAAGGCGGGGTGGGCCTACGAGCAGTACTTC. The complete variable domain, with remaining parts taken from reference TRBV11-2 and TRBJ2-7, reads EAGVAQSPRYKIIEKRQSVAFWCNPISGHATLYWYQQILGQGPKLLIQFQNNGVVDDSQLPKDRFSAERLKGVDSTLKIQPAKLEDSAVYLCASSLDKAGWAYEQYFGPGTRLTVT.

The rearrangement links TRBV7-9 to TRBJ2-2; no definite D call. The ends were cut back, 5 bases at V and 6 bases at J, with 19 bases in the middle. Germline assignment: CDR1 SEHNR and CDR2 FQNEAQ (reference sequence). This CDR3 spans 16 amino acids. This CDR3 is CASSPLDDLGAGELFF. CDR3 DNA sequence: TGTGCCAGCAGCCCTCTGGACGACCTCGGTGCCGGGGAGCTGTTTTTT.

Regarding this clone: This sample also contains other DNA sequences that code for the same CDR3. V and J are TRBV27 and TRBJ1-1; D might be TRBD1 (6 bases). The CDR3 runs to 13 residues. The V gene's germline CDR1 is MNHEY and CDR2 SMNVEV (reference sequence). Trimming left V 2 bases short and J 4 bases short, with 8 bases between. The CDR3 bases are TGTGCCAGCAGTTTAGGGGGGGCCACTGAAGCTTTCTTT. This sequence encodes CASSLGGATEAFF.

This clone was recorded only once. V gene TRBV27 combines with J gene TRBJ2-5, with D possibly called TRBD1 or TRBD2 (5 bases each). Germline V gene lookup returns CDR1 MNHEY and CDR2 SMNVEV (reference sequence). The V end lost 0 bases, the J end lost 3 bases, and 8 bases lay between the germline ends. This CDR3 contains 14 residues. The CDR3 nucleotides read TGTGCCAGCAGTTTATCGAGGGGTGAAGAGACCCAGTACTTC. Translating gives CASSLSRGEETQYF.

The chain recombines TRBV6-1 with TRBJ1-4; 11 bases match TRBD1. The junction had 9 bases not matched to a gene; V was cut back by 4 bases and J by 8 bases. CDR1 MNHNS and CDR2 SASEGT come from the germline V gene. This CDR3 spans 16 amino acids. The CDR3 spells CASSVRTGGGWEKLFF. The CDR3 bases are TGTGCCAGCAGTGTTCGGACAGGGGGCGGTTGGGAAAAACTGTTTTTT.